The clone carrying this T cell receptor (beta chain) was counted between two and nine times. This entry is derived from a study of blood T cell repertoires in COVID-19. Study at large: Specimens from acute and convalescent COVID-19 originated in the United States, Italy and Spain. T cells, B-cell-depleted T cells, or PBMCs provided the cDNA or gDNA that served as material.

Trimming cost V 6 bases and J 3 bases; bases outside gene matches: 8. Per the germline V gene, CDR1 is SQVTM and CDR2 is ANQGSEA. The CDR3 sequence is 13 residues long. Authors' data handling: Reference gene primer amplification in the assay estimated nucleated cell counts. This table comes from immunoSEQ multiplex PCR, and its TCRdb copy is limited to in-frame clones, with some not included. V and J calls and clone size follow that table, whereas D and trimming were derived from the DNA. Of roughly 140,000 clones in the sample, around 80% were seen once. The rearrangement links TRBV29-1 to TRBJ2-7; the match to TRBD2 covers 7 bases. Material for sequencing was peripheral blood. The TCR was taken from a human donor in a cohort sampled during active COVID-19. The CDR3 DNA is TGCAGCGTCGGACTAGTTTCGGGCTACGAGCAGTACTTC. This codes for CSVGLVSGYEQYF.